The source of this T cell receptor (beta chain) is a study of blood T cell repertoires in COVID-19. Whole-study context: Sites across the United States, Italy and Spain contributed samples from acute and convalescent COVID-19. From T cells, B-cell-depleted T cells, or PBMCs came the material, which was cDNA or gDNA.

The V end was cut by 4 bases, the J end by 2 bases, with 17 bases between. The CDR3 extends over 16 amino acids. The V gene's germline CDR1 is SGHTA and CDR2 FQGNSA. Authors' methods: Nucleated cell counts were estimated from reference gene primer amplification. The repertoire was sequenced with immunoSEQ multiplex PCR; TCRdb's copy has only in-frame clones and lacks some. V, J and clone size reflect that table, while D and trimming were determined from the DNA. The sample has under 110,000 clones, roughly two thirds seen once. This TCR came from a human donor with acute or convalescent COVID-19. The donor label of this sample is uncertain. The rearrangement links TRBV7-2 to TRBJ1-1; D may be TRBD1 (6 bases). Sequencing input: peripheral blood. The chain's CDR3 is CASSSDRPRPNTEAFF. The CDR3 coding sequence is TGTGCCAGCAGCTCCGACAGGCCCCGGCCCAACACTGAAGCTTTCTTT.